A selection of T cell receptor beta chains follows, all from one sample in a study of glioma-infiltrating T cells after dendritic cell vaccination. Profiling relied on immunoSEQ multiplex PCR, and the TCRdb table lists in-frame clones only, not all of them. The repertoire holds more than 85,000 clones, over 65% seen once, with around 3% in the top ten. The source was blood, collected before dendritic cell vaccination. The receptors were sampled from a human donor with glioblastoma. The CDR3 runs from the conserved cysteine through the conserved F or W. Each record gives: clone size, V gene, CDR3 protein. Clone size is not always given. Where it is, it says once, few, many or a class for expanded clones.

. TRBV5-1 CASSSSGQGNSPLHF
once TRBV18 CASSPTNSYEQYF
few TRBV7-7 CASSLWQGTEAFF
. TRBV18 CASSPTPEGAGTGELFF
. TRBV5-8 CASSLGARSSYNEQFF
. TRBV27 CASISLAGGPYNEQFF
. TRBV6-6 CASSYLRGTEAFF
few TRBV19 CASDDQGSGQPQHF
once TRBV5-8 CASSLGGSSSYEQYF
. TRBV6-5 CASSFGGSGNTIYF
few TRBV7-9 CASSLMKRTGQETQYF
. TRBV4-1 CASSRGSPGAGNTIYF
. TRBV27 CASSLWRSHYEQYF
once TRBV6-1 CASSDQGSTEAFF
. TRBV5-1 CASSPGNTGELFF
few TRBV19 CASSIGYRGSSYNSPLHF
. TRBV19 CASRTDRDSTGELFF
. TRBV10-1 CASSESSDWDTQYF
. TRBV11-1 CASSLAGGVEQYF